The TCR beta chain under discussion was sequenced for a study of cytomegalovirus exposure and HLA in healthy donors. With regard to this clone: What it binds is unknown.

Study findings and constraints: V- and J-gene trimming in TCR beta was tied to a missense DCLRE1C variant by an analysis performed later.

The PCR ran on 60 Vbeta and 13 Jbeta primers. The method was immunoSEQ multiplex PCR; TCRdb's version includes in-frame clones alone and lacks a portion of them. In the table there are around 200,000 clones, 65% to 90% of which are singletons. This CDR3 is built from 14 residues. V was shortened by 7 bases and J by 1 base, with 11 bases between the two germline ends. The germline gives CDR1 SGHRS, CDR2 YFSETQ. Sequencing was done on a sample of PBMCs. The chain couples TRBV5-1 to TRBJ2-2, with TRBD2 as a possible D gene (6 bases). This receptor was identified in a girl aged 10 to 17 in good health and CMV-seronegative. CDR3 protein: CASRKEGNTGELFF. CDR3 bases: TGCGCCAGCCGGAAGGAGGGGAACACCGGGGAGCTGTTTTTT.